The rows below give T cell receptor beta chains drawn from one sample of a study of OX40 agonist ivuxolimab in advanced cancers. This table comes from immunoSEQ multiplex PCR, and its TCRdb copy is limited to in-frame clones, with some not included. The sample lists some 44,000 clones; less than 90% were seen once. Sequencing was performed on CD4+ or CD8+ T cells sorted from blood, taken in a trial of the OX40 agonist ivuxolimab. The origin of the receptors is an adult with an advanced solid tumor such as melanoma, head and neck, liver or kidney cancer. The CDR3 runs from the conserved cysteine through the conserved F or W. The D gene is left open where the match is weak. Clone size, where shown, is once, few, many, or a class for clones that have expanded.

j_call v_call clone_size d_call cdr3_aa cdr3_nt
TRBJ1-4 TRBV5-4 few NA CASSAQGTSEKLFF TGTGCCAGCAGCGCACAGGGAACTAGTGAAAAACTGTTTTTT
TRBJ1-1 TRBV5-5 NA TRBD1 CASSLYTRQGSENTEAFF TGTGCCAGCAGCTTATATACCCGACAGGGTAGTGAGAACACTGAAGCTTTCTTT
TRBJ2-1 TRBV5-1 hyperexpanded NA CASSSQLVYNEQFF TGCGCCAGCAGCTCCCAACTAGTCTACAATGAGCAGTTCTTC
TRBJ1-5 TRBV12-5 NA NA CASGLAWGNQPQHF TGTGCTAGTGGTTTGGCGTGGGGCAATCAGCCCCAGCATTTT
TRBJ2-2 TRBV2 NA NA CASRLTQGGLFF TGTGCCAGTAGATTGACTCAGGGTGGGCTGTTTTTT
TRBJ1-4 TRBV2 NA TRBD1 CASSFQGVDEKLFF TGTGCCAGCAGTTTCCAGGGGGTGGATGAAAAACTGTTTTTT
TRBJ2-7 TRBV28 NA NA CASSSGSYEQYF TGTGCCAGCAGTTCAGGGTCCTACGAGCAGTACTTC
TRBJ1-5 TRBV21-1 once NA CASSKERTDDYSNQPQHF TGTGCCAGCAGCAAAGAAAGGACAGACGATTATAGCAATCAGCCCCAGCATTTT
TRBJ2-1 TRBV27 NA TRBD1 CASMTGNEQFF TGTGCCAGCATGACAGGGAATGAGCAGTTCTTC
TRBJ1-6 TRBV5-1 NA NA CASSLDQNSPLHF TGCGCCAGCAGCTTGGACCAGAATTCACCCCTCCACTTT
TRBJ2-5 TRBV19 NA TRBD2 CATNSGRYGETQYF TGTGCCACCAATAGCGGGAGGTATGGGGAGACCCAGTACTTC
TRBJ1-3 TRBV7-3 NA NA CASSLVGASGNTIYF TGTGCCAGCAGCTTAGTAGGGGCGTCCGGAAACACCATATATTTT
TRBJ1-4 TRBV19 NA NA CASRRVNEKLFF TGTGCCAGTCGCAGGGTCAATGAAAAACTGTTTTTT
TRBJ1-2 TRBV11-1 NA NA CASSLAGGYGYTF TGTGCCAGCAGCTTAGCAGGGGGATATGGCTACACCTTC
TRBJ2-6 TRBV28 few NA CASSLGYLRGPGANVLTF TGTGCCAGCAGTTTGGGTTATTTGCGGGGCCCTGGGGCCAACGTCCTGACTTTC
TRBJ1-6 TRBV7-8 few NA CASSLSGGNSPLHF TGTGCCAGCAGCTTATCGGGGGGGAACTCACCCCTCCACTTT
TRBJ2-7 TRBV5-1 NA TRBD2 CASSLLGGGGEQYF TGCGCCAGCAGCTTGCTCGGCGGGGGTGGGGAGCAGTACTTC
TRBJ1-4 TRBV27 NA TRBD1 CASSRQGELFF TGTGCCAGCAGTAGACAGGGAGAACTGTTTTTT
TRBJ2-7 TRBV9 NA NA CASSPRDHYEQYF TGTGCCAGCAGCCCCCGGGACCACTACGAGCAGTACTTC
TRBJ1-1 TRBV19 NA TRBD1 CASTHTGEGTEAFF TGTGCCAGTACCCACACAGGGGAGGGAACTGAAGCTTTCTTT
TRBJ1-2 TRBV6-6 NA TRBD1 CASSPTGAGANYGYTF TGTGCCAGCAGTCCGACAGGGGCGGGGGCTAACTATGGCTACACCTTC
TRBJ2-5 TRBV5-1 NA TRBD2 CASSLWSGASGRAVQETQYF TGCGCCAGCAGCTTGTGGTCCGGGGCTAGCGGGAGGGCCGTCCAAGAGACCCAGTACTTC
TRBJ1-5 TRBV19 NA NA CASSRYHSNQPQHF TGTGCCAGTAGTAGATACCATAGCAATCAGCCCCAGCATTTT
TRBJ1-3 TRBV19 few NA CASSIDVFSGNTIYF TGTGCCAGTAGTATAGACGTTTTCTCTGGAAACACCATATATTTT
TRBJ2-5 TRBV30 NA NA CAWSPRGETQYF TGTGCCTGGAGTCCCCGGGGGGAGACCCAGTACTTC
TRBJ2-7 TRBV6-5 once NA CASRTAVGYEQYF TGTGCCAGCAGGACGGCGGTTGGGTACGAGCAGTACTTC
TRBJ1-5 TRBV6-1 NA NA CASTGNSNQPQHF TGTGCCAGCACAGGGAATAGCAATCAGCCCCAGCATTTT
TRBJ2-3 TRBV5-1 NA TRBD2 CASSHEREKATDTQYF TGCGCCAGCAGCCACGAGCGGGAAAAGGCAACAGATACGCAGTATTTT
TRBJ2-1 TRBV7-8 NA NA CASSLQDYRNEQFF TGTGCCAGCAGCTTACAGGACTATCGCAATGAGCAGTTCTTC
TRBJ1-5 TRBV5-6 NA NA CASSLATEDQPQHF TGTGCCAGCAGCTTGGCCACAGAGGATCAGCCCCAGCATTTT
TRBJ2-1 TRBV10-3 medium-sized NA CAISQGGFYNEQFF TGTGCCATCAGTCAAGGGGGGTTCTACAATGAGCAGTTCTTC
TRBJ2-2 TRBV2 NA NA CASSEGRGIGELFF TGTGCCAGCAGTGAAGGGCGGGGAATCGGGGAGCTGTTTTTT
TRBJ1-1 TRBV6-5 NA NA CASSSDSLNTEAFF TGTGCCAGCAGTTCTGACAGCTTGAACACTGAAGCTTTCTTT
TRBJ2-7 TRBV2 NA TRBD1 CASSPRDRVHEQYF TGTGCCAGCAGCCCCCGGGACAGGGTGCACGAGCAGTACTTC
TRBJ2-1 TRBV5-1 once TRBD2 CASSPYLSGGLSEQFF TGCGCCAGCAGCCCATACCTTAGCGGGGGTTTGTCGGAGCAGTTCTTC
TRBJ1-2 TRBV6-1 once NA CASSASSGALTYGYTF TGTGCCAGCAGTGCCTCCTCAGGGGCGCTTACCTATGGCTACACCTTC
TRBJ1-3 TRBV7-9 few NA CASSLSPQGLFGNTIYF TGTGCCAGCAGCTTATCCCCACAGGGCTTATTTGGAAACACCATATATTTT
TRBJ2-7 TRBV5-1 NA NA CASSWGPGSYEQYF TGCGCCAGCAGCTGGGGGCCGGGCTCCTACGAGCAGTACTTC
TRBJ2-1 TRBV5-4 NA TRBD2 CASSLAAGGLNEQFF TGTGCCAGCAGCTTGGCCGCGGGAGGGCTCAATGAGCAGTTCTTC
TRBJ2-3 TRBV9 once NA CASSVGIGETDTQYF TGTGCCAGCAGCGTAGGCATTGGAGAAACAGATACGCAGTATTTT
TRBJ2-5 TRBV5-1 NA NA CASSFSETQYF TGCGCCAGCAGCTTTAGTGAGACCCAGTACTTC
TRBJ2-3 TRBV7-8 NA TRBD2 CASSSFAGTSGRDTQYF TGTGCCAGCAGCTCATTCGCCGGGACTAGTGGTAGAGATACGCAGTATTTT
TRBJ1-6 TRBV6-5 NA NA CASSSSSGRNSPLHF TGTGCCAGCAGTTCATCCAGCGGGCGGAATTCACCCCTCCACTTT
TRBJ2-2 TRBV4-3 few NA CASRQGGFTSGELFF TGCGCCAGCCGGCAGGGGGGTTTCACGTCCGGGGAGCTGTTTTTT
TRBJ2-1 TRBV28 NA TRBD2 CASSRGRAYNEQFF TGTGCCAGCAGCCGCGGGAGGGCCTACAATGAGCAGTTCTTC
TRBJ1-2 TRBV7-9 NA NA CASSLSSSSRGYTF TGTGCCAGCAGCTTATCCTCGTCGTCGCGGGGCTACACCTTC
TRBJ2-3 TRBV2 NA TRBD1 CATSGQGSVADTQYF TGTGCCACCTCGGGACAGGGAAGTGTCGCAGATACGCAGTATTTT
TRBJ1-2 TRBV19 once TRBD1 CASSSRQGGYGYTF TGTGCCAGTAGTAGCAGACAGGGCGGCTATGGCTACACCTTC
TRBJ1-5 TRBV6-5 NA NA CASSALQGFQPQHF TGTGCCAGCAGTGCACTACAGGGATTTCAGCCCCAGCATTTT
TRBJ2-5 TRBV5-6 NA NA CASSLPAGGTQYF TGTGCCAGCAGCCTCCCCGCGGGCGGGACCCAGTACTTC
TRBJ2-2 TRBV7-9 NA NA CASSQGVGTNTGELFF TGCGCCAGCAGCCAAGGGGTCGGGACGAACACCGGGGAGCTGTTTTTT
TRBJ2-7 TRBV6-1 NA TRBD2 CASTQGTSGSDEQYF TGTGCCAGCACCCAAGGGACTAGCGGGAGCGACGAGCAGTACTTC
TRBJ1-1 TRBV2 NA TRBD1 CASRTGEYGTAFF TGTGCCAGCAGGACAGGGGAATACGGGACAGCTTTCTTT
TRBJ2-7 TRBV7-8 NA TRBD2 CASSPRGAGGPIDNEQYF TGTGCCAGCAGCCCTCGTGGGGCGGGAGGGCCTATTGACAACGAGCAGTACTTC
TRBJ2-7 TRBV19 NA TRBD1 CASSARQGKRDEQYF TGTGCCAGTAGTGCACGACAGGGGAAGAGAGACGAGCAGTACTTC